The 13 T cell receptor beta chains below come from one sample, sequenced in a study of shared clonotypes between healthy human individuals. The protocol was immunoSEQ multiplex PCR, while the TCRdb copy is restricted to in-frame clones and leaves out a portion. The table shows about 2.4 million clones, with more than 85% occurring only once. Sequencing used naive CD4+ T cells from PBMCs. The subset: CD45RA+ positively selected. These receptors came from a man aged 18 to 35 in good health. Some clones in this sample may be carry-over from other donors' samples.

This clone is a singleton in its sample. The chain links TRBV2 to TRBJ1-2; tentative D call: TRBD1 (5 bases). Germline V gene data show CDR1 as SNHLY and CDR2 as FYNNEI. The V end was cut by 6 bases, the J end by 6 bases, with 20 bases between. The CDR3 loop spans 15 amino acids. The CDR3 sequence is CASSPRQLGTNGYTF. CDR3 sequence (DNA): TGTGCCAGCAGCCCCCGACAGTTGGGAACCAATGGCTACACCTTC.

The gene calls are TRBV5-1 and TRBJ1-2, with TRBD1 as a possible D gene (6 bases). V lost 4 bases to trimming and J lost 4 bases, with 14 bases between them. The CDR3 contains 14 residues. Germline values: CDR1 SGHRS, CDR2 YFSETQ. CDR3 loop: CASSGRDTLYGYTF. In nucleotides, the CDR3 is TGCGCCAGCAGCGGCCGGGACACTCTCTATGGCTACACCTTC.

This chain connects TRBV18 to TRBJ1-4, with D possibly TRBD1 on 6 matching bases. CDR3 size: 15 residues. Trimming cost V 5 bases and J 5 bases, with 15 bases left between them. Germline-derived CDR1 and CDR2 are KGHSH and LQKENI. Here the CDR3 DNA reads TGTGCCAGCTCATCACAGGGTGGAGCGAATGAAAAACTGTTTTTT. This translates into CASSSQGGANEKLFF.

The rearrangement links TRBV7-3 to TRBJ2-7; TRBD1 matches 10 bases. The CDR3 sequence is 14 residues long. Germline-derived CDR1 and CDR2 are SGHTA and FQGTGA. V was pared by 4 bases and J by 7 bases, with 7 bases of the junction left unmatched. In DNA, the CDR3 is TGTGCCAGCAGCTCGACAGGGGGCAAGTGGGAGCAGTACTTC. Translation gives CASSSTGGKWEQYF.

J is TRBJ2-1 and V is TRBV5-1; maybe TRBD2 (5 bases). Trimming took off 4 bases at V and 0 bases at J, with 11 bases between the two ends. CDR3 length: 15 residues. Germline lookup yields CDR1 SGHRS and CDR2 YFSETQ. CDR3 protein: CASSQDEGSYNEQFF. In nucleotides, the CDR3 is TGCGCCAGCAGCCAGGACGAGGGCTCCTACAATGAGCAGTTCTTC.

The chain combines TRBV2 with TRBJ2-2, with no clear D. The germline V and J ends were trimmed by 2 bases and 5 bases, with 3 bases remaining between them. The CDR3 has 12 residues. Germline V gene sequence: CDR1 SNHLY, CDR2 FYNNEI. DNA of the CDR3: TGTGCCAGCAGTGAAAGGACCGGGGAGCTGTTTTTT. Residues: CASSERTGELFF.

The chain links TRBV10-1 to TRBJ2-7; TRBD2 aligns across 8 bases. This CDR3 has 15 residues. Germline V lookup: CDR1 WNHNN, CDR2 SYGVQD (reference sequence). V lost 4 bases, J lost 7 bases, and 12 bases stayed unmatched. In nucleotides, the CDR3 is TGCGCCAGCAGTGCAACAATGGGACTAGGTCTGGAGCAGTACTTC. As protein: CASSATMGLGLEQYF.

The gene calls are TRBV7-6 and TRBJ2-1; 11 nucleotides agree with TRBD2. V shed 0 bases, J shed 4 bases, and the junction held 8 bases outside the gene matches. The CDR3 contains 18 residues. Germline values: CDR1 SGHVS, CDR2 FNYEAQ. CDR3 coding DNA: TGTGCCAGCAGCTTAGCTGCGCCTAGCGGGAGGTTTTACAATGAGCAGTTCTTC. The encoded protein is CASSLAAPSGRFYNEQFF.

The chain links TRBV28 to TRBJ2-7, with 8 bases lining up with TRBD2. This CDR3 spans 14 amino acids. Germline trimming cut 10 bases from V and 1 base from J; bases unmatched to any gene: 9. The germline V gene has CDR1 MDHEN and CDR2 SYDVKM. CDR3 residues: CATSRSSGSYEQYF. Written as DNA, the CDR3 is TGTGCCACCTCAAGGTCTAGCGGGTCCTACGAGCAGTACTTC.

This rearrangement joins TRBV6-1 to TRBJ1-5; weak D call: TRBD1 (6 bases). The CDR3 is 13 residues long. V lost 8 bases and J lost 4, with 12 bases in between. Germline V gene sequence: CDR1 MNHNS, CDR2 SASEGT. The chain's CDR3 is CASRDRPNQPQHF. The CDR3 DNA reads as TGTGCCAGCCGAGACAGGCCTAATCAGCCCCAGCATTTT.

This clone was seen just once. CDR3 in amino acids: CASSAGGGSHNEQFF. The CDR3 nucleotides read TGTGCCAGCAGCGCTGGGGGTGGGTCCCACAATGAGCAGTTCTTC. The chain links TRBV9 to TRBJ2-1; D may correspond to TRBD1 or TRBD2 (5 bases each). Per the germline V gene, CDR1 is SGDLS and CDR2 is YYNGEE. Trimming removed 3 bases from V and 5 bases from J, with 15 bases in between. CDR3 length: 15 residues.

The genes are TRBV29-1 and TRBJ2-7; D is undetermined. Germline CDR1 is SQVTM and CDR2 is ANQGSEA. The CDR3 length is 11 residues. V was clipped by 5 bases and J by 2 bases, with 7 bases between them. The CDR3 coding sequence is TGCAGCGTTTCAGACACCTACGAGCAGTACTTC. Its protein is CSVSDTYEQYF.

V usage is TRBV5-1 and J usage is TRBJ2-7; TRBD1 agrees at 10 bases. The CDR3 is 15 residues long. Germline CDR1 reads SGHRS; CDR2 reads YFSETQ. After removal of 0 bases from V and 5 bases from J, the junction contained 5 bases not matched to a gene. CDR3 loop: CASSLGWGQGNEQYF. The DNA of the CDR3 is TGCGCCAGCAGCTTGGGGTGGGGACAGGGGAACGAGCAGTACTTC.